These 5 T cell receptor beta chains came from one sample sequenced in a study of cytotoxic CD8 clonotypes in ibrutinib-treated CLL. Data came from immunoSEQ multiplex PCR; TCRdb stores just in-frame clones and leaves some out. The sample carries around 200,000 clones, 70% recorded once. Material: PBMCs, obtained after 12 months of ibrutinib treatment. The receptors stem from a human donor with chronic lymphocytic leukemia.

This chain joins TRBV7-9 and TRBJ2-1; 13 bases agree with TRBD2. Trimming took 3 bases from V and 5 from J; bases not matched to a gene: 7. This CDR3 comprises 17 residues. The V gene's germline CDR1 is SEHNR and CDR2 FQNEAQ (reference sequence). The CDR3 bases are TGTGCCAGCAGCTTTAGGACTAGCGGGGGCCTCAACAATGAGCAGTTCTTC. This gives the protein CASSFRTSGGLNNEQFF.

The chain uses TRBV28 and TRBJ2-1; a possible D gene is TRBD2 (6 bases). Trimming took 6 bases from V and 6 from J, leaving 9 bases between them. This CDR3 has 12 residues. The germline V gene has CDR1 MDHEN and CDR2 SYDVKM. The CDR3 spells CASSEGLNEQFF. The CDR3 region has the DNA TGTGCCAGCAGCGAGGGACTCAATGAGCAGTTCTTC.

CDR3: CASTSFGPPSYNEQFF. CDR3 coding DNA: TGTGCCAGCACCTCCTTCGGGCCTCCCTCCTACAATGAGCAGTTCTTC. The chain couples TRBV28 to TRBJ2-1; D ambiguous. Trimming shortened V by 7 bases and J by 0 bases, and 16 bases separated the two germline ends. This CDR3 has 16 residues. Germline CDR1 reads MDHEN; CDR2 reads SYDVKM.

The chain recombines TRBV9 with TRBJ2-3; a weak D match, TRBD2 (7 bases). Germline V gives CDR1 SGDLS, CDR2 YYNGEE. The V end lost 0 bases, the J end lost 3 bases, and 14 bases lay between the germline ends. The CDR3 loop spans 16 amino acids. In DNA form, the CDR3 reads TGTGCCAGCAGCGTAGGGGGCGGGGGCTGGACAGATACGCAGTATTTT. Translating it yields CASSVGGGGWTDTQYF.

The chain combines TRBV29-1 with TRBJ1-1; 8 bases map to TRBD1. The germline V gene has CDR1 SQVTM and CDR2 ANQGSEA. Trimming at V came to 5 bases and at J to 4 bases, leaving 12 bases not matched to a gene. The CDR3 consists of 15 residues. CDR3 DNA: TGCAGCGTTCTGACCCAGGGGGCCAGGGGCACTGAAGCTTTCTTT. This codes for CSVLTQGARGTEAFF.